A single sample is the source of the 29 T cell receptor beta chains below, sequenced in a study of T cells in Graves' hyperthyroidism and ophthalmopathy. The CDR3 regions of TCR beta were amplified from RNA transcripts. The HTBI primer set drove a first-round RT-PCR of the TCR CDR3. TCRdb itself ran the multiplex PCR reads through MiXCR, one entry per CDR3 protein. The sample holds hundreds of thousands of distinct CDR3 sequences, roughly 18% seen once. What was sequenced was blood. All receptors derive from a man between 50 and 59 years old with Graves' ophthalmopathy.

This clonotype has at least ten counts. J is TRBJ1-2 and V is TRBV18, with D hard to call. V was trimmed by 5 bases and J by 8 bases, leaving 12 bases between them. The CDR3 loop spans 12 amino acids. Germline values: CDR1 KGHSH, CDR2 LQKENI. The CDR3 is CASSRSHNGYTF. CDR3 nucleotides: TGTGCCAGCTCAAGGTCTCACAACGGCTACACCTTC.

The J gene is TRBJ2-3, the V gene TRBV5-8; D not certain. In germline, CDR1 is SGHTS, CDR2 YDEGEE. This CDR3 is 17 amino acids long. V dropped 0 bases and J dropped 0 bases, with 14 bases sitting between them. The CDR3 DNA sequence: TGTGCCAGCAGCTTGGGCTCTGGCAGGTCGAGCACAGATACGCAGTATTTT. Translating it yields CASSLGSGRSSTDTQYF.

In this sample, this clonotype turned up many times. This sequence joins TRBV7-8 and TRBJ2-7; the match to TRBD1 covers 9 bases. Germline lookup yields CDR1 SGHVS and CDR2 FQNEAQ. J gave up 3 bases and V 5 bases, and 5 bases lay outside the gene matches. The CDR3 covers 14 residues. The CDR3 here is CASSQTGQGYEQYF. Here the CDR3 DNA reads TGTGCCAGCAGCCAGACGGGACAGGGCTACGAGCAGTACTTC.

This clonotype showed up many times. The J gene is TRBJ1-5, the V gene TRBV30, with D perhaps TRBD1 (6 bases). V lost 0 bases and J lost 6, with 9 bases in between. This CDR3 is built from 13 residues. Germline-derived CDR1 and CDR2 are GTSNPN and SVGIG (reference sequence). CDR3 amino acids: CAWSVEGGQPQHF. As DNA, the CDR3 is TGTGCCTGGAGTGTGGAGGGGGGTCAGCCCCAGCATTTT. The full variable domain, completed using reference TRBV30 and TRBJ1-5, is SQTIHQWPATLVQPVGSPLSLECTVEGTSNPNLYWYRQAAGRGLQLLFYSVGIGQISSEVPQNLSASRPQDRQFILSSKKLLLSDSGFYLCAWSVEGGQPQHFGDGTRLSIL.

This clonotype was found many times. The chain links TRBV3-1 to TRBJ1-1; the D is unclear. This CDR3 has 15 residues. V gave up 4 bases and J gave up 1 base, with 13 bases separating them. CDR1 LGHDT and CDR2 YNNKEL come from the germline V gene (reference sequence). The CDR3 DNA sequence: TGTGCCAGCAGCCCCCAGGCGGGAGGGAACACTGAAGCTTTCTTT. This sequence encodes CASSPQAGGNTEAFF.

The chain combines TRBV7-9 with TRBJ2-2; D is ambiguous. Germline V gives CDR1 SEHNR, CDR2 FQNEAQ (reference sequence). The CDR3 is made up of 15 amino acids. V was clipped by 5 bases and J by 1 base, with 11 bases between them. CDR3 DNA sequence: TGTGCCAGCAGCCCAGCGATCGGGAACACCGGGGAGCTGTTTTTT. This encodes CASSPAIGNTGELFF. Based on the CDR3 plus reference TRBV7-9 and TRBJ2-2, the full variable domain is DTGVSQNPRHKITKRGQNVTFRCDPISEHNRLYWYRQTLGQGPEFLTYFQNEAQLEKSRLLSDRFSAERPKGSFSTLEIQRTEQGDSAMYLCASSPAIGNTGELFFGEGSRLTVL.

This chain connects TRBV5-4 to TRBJ2-1; 8 bases align to TRBD2. V lost 4 bases to trimming and J lost 8 bases; unmatched junction nucleotides: 14. This CDR3 comprises 16 residues. Germline values: CDR1 SGHNT, CDR2 YYREEE (reference sequence). In DNA form, the CDR3 reads TGTGCCAGCAGCCCGACTAGCGTGCGGCCTGAAGATGAGCAGTTCTTC. Its protein is CASSPTSVRPEDEQFF.

The chain combines TRBV5-1 with TRBJ2-6; no definite D call. V was trimmed by 3 bases and J by 0 bases, leaving 10 bases between them. The CDR3 runs 16 residues. Germline assignment: CDR1 SGHRS and CDR2 YFSETQ. CDR3 amino acids: CASSSTTSSGANVLTF. CDR3 in DNA: TGCGCCAGCAGCTCTACGACAAGCTCTGGGGCCAACGTCCTGACTTTC. Using reference TRBV5-1 and TRBJ2-6 for the parts outside the CDR3, the full variable domain is KAGVTQTPRYLIKTRGQQVTLSCSPISGHRSVSWYQQTPGQGLQFLFEYFSETQRNKGNFPGRFSGRQFSNSRSEMNVSTLELGDSALYLCASSSTTSSGANVLTFGAGSRLTVL.

The CDR3 sequence is CASSPRGLAGANEQFF. For the CDR3, the DNA is TGTGCCAGCTCACCACGAGGGTTAGCGGGAGCCAATGAGCAGTTCTTC. The chain couples TRBV18 to TRBJ2-1; 9 bases fit TRBD2. The CDR3 runs to 16 residues. From germline, CDR1 is KGHSH and CDR2 LQKENI. Unmatched junction bases numbered 7, after V lost 1 base and J lost 6 bases.

This clonotype has at least ten counts. The rearrangement uses TRBV6-6 and TRBJ2-7, with no clear D. CDR1 MNHNY and CDR2 SVGAGI come from the germline V gene (reference sequence). The ends were cut back, 2 bases at V and 1 base at J, with 9 bases in the middle. This CDR3 contains 14 residues. The DNA for the CDR3 is TGTGCCAGCAGTTACCAACAGAAGTCCTACGAGCAGTACTTC. It is translated as CASSYQQKSYEQYF.

In its sample, this clonotype was seen a few times. CDR3 DNA: TGCAGCGTGGTTAGGGTCGGGACTGAAGCTTTCTTT. Amino acid sequence: CSVVRVGTEAFF. This chain joins TRBV29-1 and TRBJ1-1; D is unclear. This CDR3 spans 12 amino acids. Germline V gene lookup returns CDR1 SQVTM and CDR2 ANQGSEA. V lost 6 bases, J lost 5 bases, and 13 bases lay in between.

This clonotype was seen at least ten times. This chain uses TRBV30 with TRBJ1-2, with D possibly TRBD1 on 6 matching bases. Deletions cut 4 bases from V and 6 bases from J, with 15 bases between. The CDR3 contains 13 residues. Germline V lookup: CDR1 GTSNPN, CDR2 SVGIG (reference sequence). The CDR3: CAWIPSTGDGYTF. DNA of the CDR3: TGTGCCTGGATTCCTTCGACAGGCGATGGCTACACCTTC.

This clonotype was recorded at least ten times. The CDR3 DNA is TGTGCCAGCAGCCCGGGACAGGGAAATGGCTACACCTTC. The encoded protein is CASSPGQGNGYTF. This chain joins TRBV12-3 or TRBV12-4 and TRBJ1-2; 9 bases agree with TRBD1. V was pared by 6 bases and J by 6 bases, with 5 bases of the junction left unmatched. The CDR3 has 13 amino acids.

This clonotype occurred a few times. The chain joins TRBV20-1 to TRBJ1-1; 7 nucleotides line up with TRBD1. Trimming at V came to 3 bases and at J to 11 bases, leaving 9 bases not matched to a gene. The CDR3 loop spans 12 amino acids. Germline V gene data show CDR1 as DFQATT and CDR2 as SNEGSKA (reference sequence). CDR3 region: CSARAPGQEAFF. The CDR3 bases are TGCAGTGCTAGGGCCCCCGGACAGGAGGCTTTCTTT.

This rearrangement joins TRBV27 to TRBJ2-1; no reliable D call. Germline V lookup: CDR1 MNHEY, CDR2 SMNVEV (reference sequence). There are 15 residues in the CDR3. V lost 4 bases and J lost 11, with 21 bases in between. This chain's CDR3 is CASSYLPPEDLKQFF. The CDR3, as DNA: TGTGCCAGCAGTTACTTGCCCCCTGAGGACCTGAAGCAGTTCTTC.

This clonotype was recorded a few times. The V and J genes are TRBV19 and TRBJ2-2; TRBD2 matches at 9 bases. With V trimmed by 4 bases and J by 5 bases, 5 bases remained unmatched. Germline-derived CDR1 and CDR2 are LNHDA and SQIVND (reference sequence). The CDR3 is 15 residues long. The DNA of the CDR3 is TGTGCCAGTAGTACCCTAGCGGGAATGACCGGGGAGCTGTTTTTT. Protein: CASSTLAGMTGELFF.

The CDR3 loop reads CASSLGQGTQPQHF. The CDR3 DNA reads as TGTGCCAGCAGTTTAGGACAGGGGACCCAGCCCCAGCATTTT. This chain uses TRBV28 with TRBJ1-5, with TRBD1 matching 9 bases. The junction had 3 bases not matched to a gene; V was cut back by 2 bases and J by 7 bases. CDR3 size: 14 residues. In germline, CDR1 is MDHEN, CDR2 SYDVKM.

This clonotype occurred a few times. CDR3 sequence: CASSLHRLPTYEQYF. The CDR3 nucleotides read TGTGCCAGCAGTCTTCACAGGCTCCCAACCTACGAGCAGTACTTC. The chain recombines TRBV5-4 with TRBJ2-7; possible D gene TRBD1, 5 bases. V lost 5 bases to trimming and J lost 2 bases, with 17 bases between them. CDR3 size: 15 residues. The V gene's germline CDR1 is SGHNT and CDR2 YYREEE (reference sequence).

This clonotype was detected many times. J is TRBJ2-3 and V is TRBV28; 11 bases align to TRBD2. Germline V gene sequence: CDR1 MDHEN, CDR2 SYDVKM. J was trimmed by 1 base and V by 2 bases; bases with no gene match: 2. There are 16 residues in the CDR3. In DNA, the CDR3 is TGTGCCAGCAGTTTAGCTAGCGGGGGGCGCACAGATACGCAGTATTTT. This sequence encodes CASSLASGGRTDTQYF.

This clonotype was counted at least ten times. The chain is built from TRBV20-1 and TRBJ2-5; 8 bases align to TRBD2. The trim removed 6 bases at V and 5 bases at J, leaving 11 bases unmatched. This CDR3 region has 14 residues. Germline CDR1 is DFQATT and CDR2 is SNEGSKA (reference sequence). This CDR3 is CSAAGGTGGETQYF. As DNA, the CDR3 is TGCAGTGCCGCGGGGGGAACCGGTGGGGAGACCCAGTACTTC.

This clonotype was detected ten times or more. CDR3 nucleotides: TGTGCCAGCAGCCGACTTCTGACGGCGGGAGGGAAGACCCAGTACTTC. Translation gives CASSRLLTAGGKTQYF. V and J are TRBV28 and TRBJ2-5, with 9 bases matching TRBD2. The junction had 14 bases not matched to a gene; V was cut back by 6 bases and J by 6 bases. The germline V gene has CDR1 MDHEN and CDR2 SYDVKM. CDR3 length: 16 amino acids.

This rearrangement joins TRBV5-5 to TRBJ1-2, with TRBD1 matching over 8 bases. Trimming at V came to 0 bases and at J to 4 bases, leaving 11 bases not matched to a gene. Germline V gene lookup returns CDR1 SGHKS and CDR2 YYEKEE (reference sequence). The CDR3 totals 17 residues. The CDR3 loop is CASSLAGQQGGIYGYTF. The CDR3 coding sequence is TGTGCCAGCAGCTTGGCGGGACAACAGGGGGGAATCTATGGCTACACCTTC.

At least ten counts were recorded for this clonotype. The chain joins TRBV11-2 to TRBJ1-1; D might be TRBD1 (6 bases). CDR3 size: 14 residues. The V gene's germline CDR1 is SGHAT and CDR2 FQNNGV. V gave up 5 bases and J gave up 0 bases, with 10 bases separating them. The CDR3 nucleotides are TGTGCCAGCAGCCCCCAGGGGATGAACACTGAAGCTTTCTTT. Protein sequence: CASSPQGMNTEAFF.

The chain is built from TRBV7-9 and TRBJ2-7; D gene uncertain. The germline gives CDR1 SEHNR, CDR2 FQNEAQ (reference sequence). CDR3 size: 13 residues. V was trimmed by 1 base and J by 2 bases, leaving 6 bases between them. CDR3 residues: CASSLVNPYEQYF. In DNA form, the CDR3 reads TGTGCCAGCAGCTTAGTTAATCCCTACGAGCAGTACTTC. Using reference TRBV7-9 and TRBJ2-7 for the parts outside the CDR3, the full variable domain is DTGVSQNPRHKITKRGQNVTFRCDPISEHNRLYWYRQTLGQGPEFLTYFQNEAQLEKSRLLSDRFSAERPKGSFSTLEIQRTEQGDSAMYLCASSLVNPYEQYFGPGTRLTVT.

This clonotype was found many times. This chain's CDR3 is CASSQTSGRGSYEQYF. The DNA for the CDR3 is TGTGCCAGCAGCCAGACTAGCGGGAGGGGCTCCTACGAGCAGTACTTC. This chain uses TRBV7-9 with TRBJ2-7, with 14 bases that match TRBD2. Germline CDR1 is SEHNR and CDR2 is FQNEAQ (reference sequence). The CDR3 length is 16 residues. The junction had 3 bases not matched to a gene; V was cut back by 5 bases and J by 0 bases.

This chain joins TRBV6-2 or TRBV6-3 and TRBJ2-4, with D maybe TRBD2 (6 bases). The CDR3 loop spans 17 amino acids. Trimming shortened V by 6 bases and J by 2 bases, and 20 bases separated the two germline ends. Germline V gene sequence: CDR1 MNHEY, CDR2 SVGEGT. The CDR3 sequence is CASRGLMGPGTKNIQYF. As DNA, the CDR3 is TGTGCCAGCAGGGGACTGATGGGGCCTGGGACCAAAAACATTCAGTACTTC.

The CDR3 spells CASSALTAEQYF. The CDR3 DNA follows: TGTGCCAGCTCAGCCCTGACGGCCGAGCAGTACTTC. The gene calls are TRBV18 and TRBJ2-7; D is ambiguous. The CDR3 sequence is 12 residues long. Germline values: CDR1 KGHSH, CDR2 LQKENI. V was cut by 5 bases and J by 6 bases, with 11 bases left in between. Looking up the rest from reference TRBV18 and TRBJ2-7 gives the full variable domain: NAGVMQNPRHLVRRRGQEARLRCSPMKGHSHVYWYRQLPEEGLKFMVYLQKENIIDESGMPKERFSAEFPKEGPSILRIQQVVRGDSAAYFCASSALTAEQYFGPGTRLTVT.

This chain connects TRBV6-1 to TRBJ2-5; 7 bases agree with TRBD1. The junction had 9 bases not matched to a gene; V was cut back by 7 bases and J by 1 base. Looked up from germline, CDR1 is MNHNS and CDR2 is SASEGT. This CDR3 is built from 15 residues. CDR3 amino acids: CASKVQGSLQETQYF. CDR3 bases: TGTGCCAGCAAGGTACAGGGGTCCCTCCAAGAGACCCAGTACTTC.

This clonotype has more than one count but fewer than ten. This sequence joins TRBV20-1 and TRBJ2-1, with 9 nucleotides matching TRBD1. This CDR3 spans 12 amino acids. CDR1 and CDR2 (germline): DFQATT, SNEGSKA (reference sequence). With V trimmed by 3 bases and J by 14 bases, 8 bases remained unmatched. This CDR3 is CSASSTGGAKFF. The CDR3 DNA follows: TGCAGTGCTAGCTCAACAGGGGGCGCGAAGTTCTTC.